This TCR beta chain was identified during a study of T cells after yellow fever vaccination. This clonotype appeared many times. This CDR3 is 17 amino acids long. Trimming cost V 5 bases and J 3 bases, with 20 bases left between them. Germline CDR1 is SGHAT and CDR2 is FQNNGV. A universal primer site and UMIs were added as TCR cDNA was made by 5'RACE template switching. TCRdb reprocessed the 5' RACE reads with MiXCR, giving one entry per CDR3 protein. This repertoire shows hundreds of thousands of distinct CDR3 sequences, around 16% found once; its top ten account for 17%. The receptor was isolated from a man between 18 and 35 years old who received the YFV17D yellow fever vaccine. The sample was PBMCs, taken around 5 days after the first yellow fever vaccination. The V gene is TRBV11-2, the J gene TRBJ1-3; no definite D call. The CDR3 sequence: CASSPLGGRELGNTIYF. The DNA for the CDR3 is TGTGCCAGCAGCCCCCTCGGTGGGCGGGAGCTTGGAAACACCATATATTTT.